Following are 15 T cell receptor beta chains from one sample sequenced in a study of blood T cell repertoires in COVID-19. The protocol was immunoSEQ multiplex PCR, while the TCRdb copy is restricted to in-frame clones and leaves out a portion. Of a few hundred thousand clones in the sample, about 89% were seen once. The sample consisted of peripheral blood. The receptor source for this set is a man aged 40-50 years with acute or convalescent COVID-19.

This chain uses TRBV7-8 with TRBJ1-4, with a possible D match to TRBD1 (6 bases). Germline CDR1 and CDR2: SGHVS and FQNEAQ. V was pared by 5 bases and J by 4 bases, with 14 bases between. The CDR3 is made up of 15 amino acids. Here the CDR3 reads CASSPSTGLNEKLFF. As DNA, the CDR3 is TGTGCCAGCAGCCCCTCGACAGGACTTAATGAAAAACTGTTTTTT.

CDR3 sequence: CASSKRGSRYLGGNQPQHF. The CDR3, as DNA: TGTGCCAGCAGCAAAAGAGGATCTAGATATTTAGGAGGTAATCAGCCCCAGCATTTT. The gene calls are TRBV21-1 and TRBJ1-5. TRBV21-1 is flagged as a pseudogene. The CDR3 totals 19 residues.

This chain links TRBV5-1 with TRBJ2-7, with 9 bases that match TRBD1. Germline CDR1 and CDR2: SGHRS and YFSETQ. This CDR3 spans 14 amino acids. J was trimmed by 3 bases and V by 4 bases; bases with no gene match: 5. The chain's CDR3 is CASSPGTGNYEQYF. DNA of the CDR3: TGCGCCAGCAGCCCGGGGACAGGGAACTACGAGCAGTACTTC.

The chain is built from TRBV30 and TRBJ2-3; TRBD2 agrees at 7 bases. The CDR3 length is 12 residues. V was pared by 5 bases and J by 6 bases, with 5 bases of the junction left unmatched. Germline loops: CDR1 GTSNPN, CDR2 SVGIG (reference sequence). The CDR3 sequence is CAWRGEWDTQYF. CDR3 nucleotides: TGTGCCTGGCGGGGGGAGTGGGATACGCAGTATTTT.

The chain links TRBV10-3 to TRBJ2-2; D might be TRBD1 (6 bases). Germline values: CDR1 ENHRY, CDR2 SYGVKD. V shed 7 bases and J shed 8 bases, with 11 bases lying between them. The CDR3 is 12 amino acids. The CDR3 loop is CAINQGLGELFF. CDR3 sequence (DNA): TGTGCCATCAATCAGGGGCTTGGGGAGCTGTTTTTT.

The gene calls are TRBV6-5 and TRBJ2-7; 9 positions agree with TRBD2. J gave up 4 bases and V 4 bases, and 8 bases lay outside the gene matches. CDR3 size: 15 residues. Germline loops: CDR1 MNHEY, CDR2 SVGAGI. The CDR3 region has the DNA TGTGCCAGCAGTTCCCTGGGCGGGAGGGGTTACGAGCAGTACTTC. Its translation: CASSSLGGRGYEQYF.

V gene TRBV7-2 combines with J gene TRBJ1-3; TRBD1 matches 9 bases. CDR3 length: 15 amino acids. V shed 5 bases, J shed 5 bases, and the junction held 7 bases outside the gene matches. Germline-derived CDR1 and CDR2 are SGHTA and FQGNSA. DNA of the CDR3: TGTGCCAGCAGCCCATTACAGGGGGCGAGAAACACCATATATTTT. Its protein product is CASSPLQGARNTIYF.

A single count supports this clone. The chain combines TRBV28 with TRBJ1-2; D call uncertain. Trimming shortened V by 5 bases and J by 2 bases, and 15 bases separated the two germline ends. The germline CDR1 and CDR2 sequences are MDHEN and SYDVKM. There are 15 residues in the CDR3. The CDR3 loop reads CASSGQRDPNYGYTF. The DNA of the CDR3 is TGTGCCAGCAGTGGCCAACGGGATCCGAACTATGGCTACACCTTC.

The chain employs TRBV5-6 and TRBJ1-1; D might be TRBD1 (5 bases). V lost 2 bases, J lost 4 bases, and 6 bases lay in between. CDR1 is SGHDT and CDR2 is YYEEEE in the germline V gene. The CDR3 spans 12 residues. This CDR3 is CASSFQGTEAFF. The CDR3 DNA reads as TGTGCCAGCAGCTTTCAGGGCACTGAAGCTTTCTTT.

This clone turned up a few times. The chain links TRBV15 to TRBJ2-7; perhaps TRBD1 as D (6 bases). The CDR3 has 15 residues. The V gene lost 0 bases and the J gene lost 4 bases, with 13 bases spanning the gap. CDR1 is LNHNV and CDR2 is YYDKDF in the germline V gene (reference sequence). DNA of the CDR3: TGTGCCACCAGCAGAGAAAAACAGGGAATATACGAGCAGTACTTC. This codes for CATSREKQGIYEQYF.

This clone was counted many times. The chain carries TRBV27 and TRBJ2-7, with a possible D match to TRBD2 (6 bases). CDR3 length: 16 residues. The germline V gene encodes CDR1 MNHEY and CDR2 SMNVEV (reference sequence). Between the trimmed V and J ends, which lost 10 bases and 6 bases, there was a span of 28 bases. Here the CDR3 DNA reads TGTGCCAATCCTTGGGAGGCGGCAGGCCCTAAGGGCGAGCAGTACTTC. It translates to CANPWEAAGPKGEQYF.

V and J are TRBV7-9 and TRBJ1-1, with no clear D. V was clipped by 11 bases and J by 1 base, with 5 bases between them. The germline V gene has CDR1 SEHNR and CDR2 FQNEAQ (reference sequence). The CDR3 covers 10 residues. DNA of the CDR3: TGTGCCCGTAAGAACACTGAAGCTTTCTTT. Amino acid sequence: CARKNTEAFF.

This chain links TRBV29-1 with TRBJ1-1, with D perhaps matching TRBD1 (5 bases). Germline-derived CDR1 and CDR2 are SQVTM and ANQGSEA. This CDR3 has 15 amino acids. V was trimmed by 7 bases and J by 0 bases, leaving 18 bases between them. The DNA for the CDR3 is TGCAGCGCCTGCCAGCAGGGTTCGGTGAACACTGAAGCTTTCTTT. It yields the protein CSACQQGSVNTEAFF. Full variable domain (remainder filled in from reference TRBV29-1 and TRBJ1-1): SAVISQKPSRDICQRGTSLTIQCQVDSQVTMMFWYRQQPGQSLTLIATANQGSEATYESGFVIDKFPISRPNLTFSTLTVSNMSPEDSSIYLCSACQQGSVNTEAFFGQGTRLTVV.

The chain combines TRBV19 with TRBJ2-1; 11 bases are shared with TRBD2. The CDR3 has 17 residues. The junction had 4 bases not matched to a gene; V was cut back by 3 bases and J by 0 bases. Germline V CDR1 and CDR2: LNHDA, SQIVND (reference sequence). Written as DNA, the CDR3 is TGTGCCAGTAGTATCCCAACTAGCGGGAGCTCCTACAATGAGCAGTTCTTC. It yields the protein CASSIPTSGSSYNEQFF.

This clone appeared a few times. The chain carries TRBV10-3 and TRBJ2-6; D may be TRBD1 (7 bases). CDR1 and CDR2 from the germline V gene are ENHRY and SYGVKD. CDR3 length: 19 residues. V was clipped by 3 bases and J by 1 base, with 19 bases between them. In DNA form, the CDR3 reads TGTGCCATCAGTGAATGGGGGAGGACAGGTGGGTCTGGGGCCAACGTCCTGACTTTC. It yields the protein CAISEWGRTGGSGANVLTF.